This TCR beta chain was sequenced in a study of shared clonotypes between healthy human individuals. Genomic DNA (from each subset) was split evenly across several immunoSEQ plates. PCR replicates from unsorted PBMC used around 300 ng DNA, and this amount was approximately 30,000 T cell genomes. Sequencing was performed with immunoSEQ multiplex PCR; in TCRdb, only in-frame clones are kept and a portion is missing. The table shows roughly 500,000 clones, with 79% occurring only once. Germline values: CDR1 MNHNS, CDR2 SASEGT. This CDR3 region has 12 residues. V dropped 6 bases and J dropped 4 bases, with 9 bases sitting between them. Details on this clone: What it binds is unknown.

General observations from the study: Sequencing depth was predicted to influence how clonotypes are shared among donors.

The sequence was collected from a woman aged 40-49 years in good health. Some clones in this sample may be carry-over from other donors' samples. The chain carries TRBV6-1 and TRBJ1-1; D may be TRBD1 (6 bases). The material sequenced was PBMCs. CDR3 in amino acids: CASRQGGTEAFF. DNA for the CDR3: TGTGCCAGCAGGCAAGGGGGCACTGAAGCTTTCTTT.